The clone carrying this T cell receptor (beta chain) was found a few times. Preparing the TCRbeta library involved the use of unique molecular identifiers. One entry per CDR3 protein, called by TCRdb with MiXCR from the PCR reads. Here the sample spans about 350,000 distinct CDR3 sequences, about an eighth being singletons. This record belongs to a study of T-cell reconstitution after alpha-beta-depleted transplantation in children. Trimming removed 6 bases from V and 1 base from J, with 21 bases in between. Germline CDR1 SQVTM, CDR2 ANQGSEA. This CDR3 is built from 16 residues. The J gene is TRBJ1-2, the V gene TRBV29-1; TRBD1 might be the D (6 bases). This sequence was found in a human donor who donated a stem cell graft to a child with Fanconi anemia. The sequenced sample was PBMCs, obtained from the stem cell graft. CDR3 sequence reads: CSVGSRAGDNNYGYTF. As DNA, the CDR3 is TGCAGCGTGGGATCGAGGGCCGGGGACAATAACTATGGCTACACCTTC.